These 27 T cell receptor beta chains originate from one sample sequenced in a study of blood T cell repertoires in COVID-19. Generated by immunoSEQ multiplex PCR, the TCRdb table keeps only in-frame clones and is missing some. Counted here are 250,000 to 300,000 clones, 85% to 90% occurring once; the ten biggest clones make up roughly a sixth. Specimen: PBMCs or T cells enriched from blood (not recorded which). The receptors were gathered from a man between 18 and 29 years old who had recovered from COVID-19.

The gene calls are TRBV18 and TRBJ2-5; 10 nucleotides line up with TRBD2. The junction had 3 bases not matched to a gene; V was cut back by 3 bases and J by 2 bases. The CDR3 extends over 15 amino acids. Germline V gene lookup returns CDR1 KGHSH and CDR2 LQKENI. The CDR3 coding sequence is TGTGCCAGCTCACCGCAGGGACTAGCGCAAGAGACCCAGTACTTC. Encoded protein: CASSPQGLAQETQYF.

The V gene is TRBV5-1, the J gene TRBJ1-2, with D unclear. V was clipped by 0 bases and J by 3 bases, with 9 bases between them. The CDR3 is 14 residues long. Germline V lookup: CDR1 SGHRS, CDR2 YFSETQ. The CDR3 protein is CASSLDPGYYGYTF. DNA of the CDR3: TGCGCCAGCAGCTTGGACCCCGGTTACTATGGCTACACCTTC. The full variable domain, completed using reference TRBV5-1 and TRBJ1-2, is KAGVTQTPRYLIKTRGQQVTLSCSPISGHRSVSWYQQTPGQGLQFLFEYFSETQRNKGNFPGRFSGRQFSNSRSEMNVSTLELGDSALYLCASSLDPGYYGYTFGSGTRLTVV.

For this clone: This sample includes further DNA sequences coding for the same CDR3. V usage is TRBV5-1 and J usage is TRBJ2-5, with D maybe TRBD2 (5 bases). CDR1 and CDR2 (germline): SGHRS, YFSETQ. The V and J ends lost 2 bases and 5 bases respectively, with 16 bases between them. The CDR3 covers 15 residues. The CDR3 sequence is CASSLGAAGGETQYF. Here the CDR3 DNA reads TGCGCCAGCAGCTTAGGCGCGGCGGGTGGGGAGACCCAGTACTTC.

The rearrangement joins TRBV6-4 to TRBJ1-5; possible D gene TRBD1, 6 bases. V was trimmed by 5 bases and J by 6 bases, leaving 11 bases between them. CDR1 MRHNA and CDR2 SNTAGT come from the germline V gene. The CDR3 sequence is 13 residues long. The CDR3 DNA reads TGTGCCAGCAGTTACAGGGAGGGTCAGCCCCAGCATTTT. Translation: CASSYREGQPQHF.

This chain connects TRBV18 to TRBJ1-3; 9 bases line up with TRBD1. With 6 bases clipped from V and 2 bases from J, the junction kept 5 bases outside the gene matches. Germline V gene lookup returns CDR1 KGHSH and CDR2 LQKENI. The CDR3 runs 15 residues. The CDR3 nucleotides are TGTGCCAGCTCTCCCGGGACAGGGACTGGAAACACCATATATTTT. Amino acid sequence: CASSPGTGTGNTIYF.

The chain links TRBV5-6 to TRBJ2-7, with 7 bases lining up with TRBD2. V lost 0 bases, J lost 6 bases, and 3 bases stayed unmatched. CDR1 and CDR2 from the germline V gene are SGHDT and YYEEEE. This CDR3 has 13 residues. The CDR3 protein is CASSLGLASEQYF. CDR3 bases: TGTGCCAGCAGCTTGGGACTAGCTTCCGAGCAGTACTTC.

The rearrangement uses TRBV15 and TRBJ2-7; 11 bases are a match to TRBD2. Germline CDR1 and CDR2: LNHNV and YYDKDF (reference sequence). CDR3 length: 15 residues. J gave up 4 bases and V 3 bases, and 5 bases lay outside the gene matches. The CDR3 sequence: CATSRVTSGIYEQYF. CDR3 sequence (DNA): TGTGCCACCAGCAGGGTGACTAGCGGGATATACGAGCAGTACTTC.

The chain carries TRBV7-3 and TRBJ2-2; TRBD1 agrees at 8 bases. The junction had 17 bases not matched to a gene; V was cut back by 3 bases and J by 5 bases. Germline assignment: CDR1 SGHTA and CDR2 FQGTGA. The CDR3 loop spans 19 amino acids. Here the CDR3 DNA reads TGTGCCAGCAGCTTGTCCTTGTGGACAGGGAGAGGGAGAACCGGGGAGCTGTTTTTT. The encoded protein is CASSLSLWTGRGRTGELFF. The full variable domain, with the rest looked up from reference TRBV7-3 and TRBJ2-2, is GAGVSQTPSNKVTEKGKYVELRCDPISGHTALYWYRQSLGQGPEFLIYFQGTGAADDSGLPNDRFFAVRPEGSVSTLKIQRTERGDSAVYLCASSLSLWTGRGRTGELFFGEGSRLTVL.

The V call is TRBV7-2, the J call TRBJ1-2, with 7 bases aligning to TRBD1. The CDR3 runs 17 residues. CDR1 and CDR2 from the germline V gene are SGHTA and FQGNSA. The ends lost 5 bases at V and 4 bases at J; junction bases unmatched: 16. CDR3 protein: CASSGWRGQSYGYGYTF. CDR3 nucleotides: TGTGCCAGCAGCGGGTGGAGGGGGCAATCATACGGCTATGGCTACACCTTC.

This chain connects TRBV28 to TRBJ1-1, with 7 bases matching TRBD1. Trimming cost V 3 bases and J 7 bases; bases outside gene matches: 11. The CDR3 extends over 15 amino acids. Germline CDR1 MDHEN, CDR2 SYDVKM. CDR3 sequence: CASSFEQGFLGEAFF. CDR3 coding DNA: TGTGCCAGCAGTTTTGAACAGGGGTTTTTAGGTGAAGCTTTCTTT.

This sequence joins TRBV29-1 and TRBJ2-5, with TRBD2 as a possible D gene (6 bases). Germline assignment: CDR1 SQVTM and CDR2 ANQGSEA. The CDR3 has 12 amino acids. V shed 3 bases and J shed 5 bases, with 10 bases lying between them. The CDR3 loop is CSVEEGWETQYF. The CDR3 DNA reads TGCAGCGTTGAGGAGGGATGGGAGACCCAGTACTTC.

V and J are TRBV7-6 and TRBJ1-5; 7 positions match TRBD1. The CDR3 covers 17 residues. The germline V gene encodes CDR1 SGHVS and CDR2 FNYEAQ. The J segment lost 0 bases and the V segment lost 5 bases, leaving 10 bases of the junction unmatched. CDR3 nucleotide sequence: TGTGCCAGCAGCCCCAGGACAGGAGAATATAGCAATCAGCCCCAGCATTTT. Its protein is CASSPRTGEYSNQPQHF.

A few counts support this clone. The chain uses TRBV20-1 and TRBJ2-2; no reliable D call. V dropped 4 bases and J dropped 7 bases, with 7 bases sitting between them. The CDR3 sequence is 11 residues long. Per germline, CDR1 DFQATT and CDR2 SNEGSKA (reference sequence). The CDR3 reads CSATQHGELFF. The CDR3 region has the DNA TGCAGTGCTACCCAACACGGGGAGCTGTTTTTT.

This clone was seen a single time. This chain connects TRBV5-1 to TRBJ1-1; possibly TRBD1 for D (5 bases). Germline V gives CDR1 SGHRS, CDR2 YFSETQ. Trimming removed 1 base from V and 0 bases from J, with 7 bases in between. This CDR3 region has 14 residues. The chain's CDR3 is CASSLRGLNTEAFF. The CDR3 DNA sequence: TGCGCCAGCAGCTTGAGGGGCTTGAACACTGAAGCTTTCTTT. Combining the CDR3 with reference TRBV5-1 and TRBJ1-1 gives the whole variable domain KAGVTQTPRYLIKTRGQQVTLSCSPISGHRSVSWYQQTPGQGLQFLFEYFSETQRNKGNFPGRFSGRQFSNSRSEMNVSTLELGDSALYLCASSLRGLNTEAFFGQGTRLTVV.

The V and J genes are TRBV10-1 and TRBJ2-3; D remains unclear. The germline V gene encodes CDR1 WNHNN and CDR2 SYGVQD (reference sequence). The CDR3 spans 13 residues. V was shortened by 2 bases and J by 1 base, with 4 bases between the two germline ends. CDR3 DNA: TGCGCCAGCAGTGAGGGAGGCACAGATACGCAGTATTTT. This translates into CASSEGGTDTQYF.

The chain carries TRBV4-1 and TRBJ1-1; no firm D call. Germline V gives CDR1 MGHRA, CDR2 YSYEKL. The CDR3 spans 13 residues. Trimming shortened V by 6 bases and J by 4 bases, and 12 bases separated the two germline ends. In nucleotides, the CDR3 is TGCGCCAGCAGACAGTTCGGTAGCACTGAAGCTTTCTTT. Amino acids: CASRQFGSTEAFF.

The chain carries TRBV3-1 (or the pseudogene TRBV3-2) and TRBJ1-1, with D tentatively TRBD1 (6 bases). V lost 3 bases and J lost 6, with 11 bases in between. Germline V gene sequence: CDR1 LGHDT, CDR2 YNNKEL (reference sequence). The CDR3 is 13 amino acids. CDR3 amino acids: CASSQIQGSEAFF. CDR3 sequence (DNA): TGTGCCAGCAGCCAGATACAGGGTTCTGAAGCTTTCTTT.

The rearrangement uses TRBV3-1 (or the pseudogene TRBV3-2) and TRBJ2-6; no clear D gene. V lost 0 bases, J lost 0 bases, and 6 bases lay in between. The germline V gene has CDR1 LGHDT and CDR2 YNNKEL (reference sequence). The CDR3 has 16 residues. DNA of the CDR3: TGTGCCAGCAGCCAAGATACGGTCTCTGGGGCCAACGTCCTGACTTTC. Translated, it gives CASSQDTVSGANVLTF.

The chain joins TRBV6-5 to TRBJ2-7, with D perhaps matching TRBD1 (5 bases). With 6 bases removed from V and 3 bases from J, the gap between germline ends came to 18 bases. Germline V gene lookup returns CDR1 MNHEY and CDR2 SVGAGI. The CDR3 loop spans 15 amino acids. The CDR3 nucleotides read TGTGCCAGCAGGTCCAGGGTCCCAAGCCGCTACGAGCAGTACTTC. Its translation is CASRSRVPSRYEQYF.

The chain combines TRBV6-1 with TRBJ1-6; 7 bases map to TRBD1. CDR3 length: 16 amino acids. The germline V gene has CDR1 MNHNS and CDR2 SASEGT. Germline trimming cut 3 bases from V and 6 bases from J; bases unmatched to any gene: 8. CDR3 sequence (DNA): TGTGCCAGCAGTGAGGCGAGGGGGCATAGTAATTCACCCCTCCACTTT. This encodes CASSEARGHSNSPLHF.

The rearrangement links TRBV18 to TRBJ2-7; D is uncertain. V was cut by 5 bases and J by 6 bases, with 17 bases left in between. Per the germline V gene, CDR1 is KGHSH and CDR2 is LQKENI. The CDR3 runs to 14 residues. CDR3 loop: CASSAFAGSPEQYF. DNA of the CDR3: TGTGCCAGCTCAGCTTTTGCCGGTTCGCCCGAGCAGTACTTC.

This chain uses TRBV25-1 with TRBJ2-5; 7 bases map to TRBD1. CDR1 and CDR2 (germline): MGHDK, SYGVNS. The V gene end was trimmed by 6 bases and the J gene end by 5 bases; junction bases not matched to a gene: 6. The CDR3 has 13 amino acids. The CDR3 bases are TGTGCCAGCAGGAGAGGGGGCGAGGAGACCCAGTACTTC. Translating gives CASRRGGEETQYF.

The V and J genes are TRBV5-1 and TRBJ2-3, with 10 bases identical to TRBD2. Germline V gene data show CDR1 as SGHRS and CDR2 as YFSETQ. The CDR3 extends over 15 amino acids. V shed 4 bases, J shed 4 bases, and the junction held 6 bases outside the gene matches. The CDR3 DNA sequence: TGCGCCAGCAGCGCCCCTAGCGGGAGCGCAGATACGCAGTATTTT. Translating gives CASSAPSGSADTQYF.

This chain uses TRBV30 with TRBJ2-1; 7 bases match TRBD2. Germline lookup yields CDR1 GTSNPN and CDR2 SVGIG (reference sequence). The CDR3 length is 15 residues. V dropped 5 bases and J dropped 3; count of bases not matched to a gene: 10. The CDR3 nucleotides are TGTGCCTGGGTTCCCGGGGAGGGTGTCTACAATGAGCAGTTCTTC. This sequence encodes CAWVPGEGVYNEQFF.

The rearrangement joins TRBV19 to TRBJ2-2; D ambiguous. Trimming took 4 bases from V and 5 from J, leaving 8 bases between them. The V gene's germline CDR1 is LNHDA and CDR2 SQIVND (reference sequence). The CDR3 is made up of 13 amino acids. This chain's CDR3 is CASSRDGTGELFF. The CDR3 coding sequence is TGTGCCAGTAGTAGAGACGGGACCGGGGAGCTGTTTTTT. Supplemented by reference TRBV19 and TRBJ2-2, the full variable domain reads DGGITQSPKYLFRKEGQNVTLSCEQNLNHDAMYWYRQDPGQGLRLIYYSQIVNDFQKGDIAEGYSVSREKKESFPLTVTSAQKNPTAFYLCASSRDGTGELFFGEGSRLTVL.

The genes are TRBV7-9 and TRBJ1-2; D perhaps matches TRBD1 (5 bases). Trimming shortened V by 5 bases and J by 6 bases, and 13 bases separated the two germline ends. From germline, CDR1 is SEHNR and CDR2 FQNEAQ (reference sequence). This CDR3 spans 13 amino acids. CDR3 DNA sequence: TGTGCCAGCAGCCATATCCAGGGCGATGGCTACACCTTC. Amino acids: CASSHIQGDGYTF.

The CDR3 is CASSQSMGLKASDTQYF. The CDR3 DNA follows: TGTGCCAGCAGCCAAAGTATGGGACTTAAGGCGTCAGATACGCAGTATTTT. J is TRBJ2-3 and V is TRBV3-1 (or the pseudogene TRBV3-2); tentative D call: TRBD2 (6 bases). Germline CDR1 is LGHDT and CDR2 is YNNKEL (reference sequence). Trimming shortened V by 2 bases and J by 4 bases, and 19 bases separated the two germline ends. The CDR3 spans 17 residues.